The clone carrying this T cell receptor beta chain was counted ten times or more. The data are from a study of early T cells in non-severe SARS-CoV-2 infection. From the 5' RACE reads, TCRdb called clonotypes with MiXCR, one entry per CDR3 protein. Found here are more than 60,000 distinct CDR3 sequences, approximately 13% of them singletons; the top ten hold roughly 5.5%. This CDR3 region has 13 residues. In germline, CDR1 is LGHDT, CDR2 YNNKEL (reference sequence). V lost 0 bases and J lost 6, with 8 bases in between. Material: whole blood. The source of this sequence is an adult who was a healthcare worker with PCR-confirmed SARS-CoV-2 infection or an uninfected control (not recorded which). V and J are TRBV3-1 and TRBJ1-1, with D uncertain. The CDR3 sequence: CASSQEGTAEAFF. CDR3 sequence (DNA): TGTGCCAGCAGCCAAGAAGGTACGGCTGAAGCTTTCTTT.